This is a list of T cell receptor beta chains from one sample in a study of blood T cell repertoires in COVID-19. The data were produced by immunoSEQ multiplex PCR, yet TCRdb's version contains in-frame clones alone and is incomplete. The table lists approximately 200,000 clones, 75% to 90% of them singletons. The sequencing input was PBMCs or T cells enriched from blood (not recorded which). These receptors were obtained from a woman younger than 30 in a cohort exposed to, infected with or recovered from COVID-19 (not recorded which). The conserved cysteine and the conserved F or W are not part of the CDR3 here.

V,CDR3
TRBV5-1,ASSSQDNEQF
TRBV28,ASSLGTGGTEAF
TRBV7-6,ASSLHISSGNTIY
TRBV4-1,ASSQADRENQPQH
TRBV11-2,ASSFLQGASWTEAF
TRBV7-9,ASSPTGVFTEAF
TRBV7-9,ASSPNADRAYGYT
TRBV11-2,ASSRTGGQGPNNEQF
TRBV5-1,ASSFEQGGTEAF
TRBV7-9,ASSRTSGDSPLH
TRBV2,ASSGRGRGSTTQY
TRBV10-1,ASSEDLDRVLPYSNQPQH
TRBV11-1,ASSLVVQGTEAF
TRBV28,ASSRQEDGYT
TRBV5-1,ASSLLERELGEQF
TRBV5-4,ASSSQKGSYNEQF
TRBV10-3,AISESQGAGFTGELF
TRBV11-2,ASSAWIGATNSPLH
TRBV15,ATSRDPRESNQPQH
TRBV15,ATSSPGLAGEETQY
TRBV5-1,ASSWDSITDTQY
TRBV11-2,ASGVSLGGRETQY
TRBV28,ASLRGREAWGYT
TRBV19,ASAWRGQSYNEQF
TRBV19,ASSLRGQPNQPQH
TRBV7-2,ASSSRTGGNTEAF
TRBV5-1,ASSGDRIMSGANVLT
TRBV13,ASSLFLRTGDPRDYGYT
TRBV23-1,ASIPLLSDNEQF
TRBV2,ASSGEGGGNYGYT
TRBV10-3,ATLAANTDTQY
TRBV28,ASSLSQGYEKLF
TRBV3-1/TRBV3-2,ASSHPGQGENTIY
TRBV6-5,ASSPRTGGTEAF
TRBV5-1,ASSLSGGGGYT
TRBV7-6,ASSVNREKFYEQY
TRBV11-2,ASSLAGGGRNEQF
TRBV30,AWSGPGQGYNEQF
TRBV28,ASSLSTANYGYT
TRBV7-9,ASTLGTDNTGELF
TRBV7-8,ASSLGRQDYEQY
TRBV28,ASSPYRYGYT
TRBV18,ASSPPVGRQNQPQH
TRBV19,ASSLEANQPQH
TRBV2,ASSPWDRRQPQH
TRBV5-1,ASSSGDRGGGETQY
TRBV29-1,SVEPQGIYGYT
TRBV12-5,ASGWDSLQETQY
TRBV5-1,ASSLAGQGGNEKLF
TRBV3-1/TRBV3-2,ASSQRSGQETQY